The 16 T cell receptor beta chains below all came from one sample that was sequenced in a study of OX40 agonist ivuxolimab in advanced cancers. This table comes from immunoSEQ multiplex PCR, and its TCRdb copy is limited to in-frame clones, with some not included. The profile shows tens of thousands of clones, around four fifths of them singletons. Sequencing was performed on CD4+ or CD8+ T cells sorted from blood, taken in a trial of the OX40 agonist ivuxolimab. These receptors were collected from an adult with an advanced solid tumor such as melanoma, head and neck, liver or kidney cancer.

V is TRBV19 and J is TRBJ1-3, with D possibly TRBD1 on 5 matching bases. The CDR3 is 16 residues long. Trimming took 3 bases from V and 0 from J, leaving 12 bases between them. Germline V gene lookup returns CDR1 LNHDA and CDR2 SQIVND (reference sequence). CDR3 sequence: CASSIQGVVSGNTIYF. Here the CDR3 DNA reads TGTGCCAGTAGTATCCAGGGAGTAGTCTCTGGAAACACCATATATTTT.

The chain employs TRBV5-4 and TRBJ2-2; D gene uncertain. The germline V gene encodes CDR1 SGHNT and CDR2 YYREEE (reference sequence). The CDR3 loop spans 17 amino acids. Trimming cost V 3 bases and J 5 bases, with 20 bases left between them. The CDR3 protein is CASSSQTGSILTGELFF. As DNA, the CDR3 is TGTGCCAGCAGCTCCCAGACGGGTTCTATTCTTACCGGGGAGCTGTTTTTT.

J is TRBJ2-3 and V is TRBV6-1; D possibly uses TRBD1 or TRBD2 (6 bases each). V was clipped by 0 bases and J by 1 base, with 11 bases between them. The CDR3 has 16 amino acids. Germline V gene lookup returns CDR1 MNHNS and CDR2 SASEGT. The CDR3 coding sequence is TGTGCCAGCAGTGAAGCTCCAGGGGAGGGCACAGATACGCAGTATTTT. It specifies CASSEAPGEGTDTQYF.

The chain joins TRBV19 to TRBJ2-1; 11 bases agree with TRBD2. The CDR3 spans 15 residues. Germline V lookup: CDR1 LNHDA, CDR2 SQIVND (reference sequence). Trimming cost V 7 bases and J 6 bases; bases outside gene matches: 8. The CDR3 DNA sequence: TGTGCCAGTACCGTTAGCGGGGGGGCCGTCAATGAGCAGTTCTTC. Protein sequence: CASTVSGGAVNEQFF.

Written as DNA, the CDR3 is TGTGCCAGCAGCGTAGGAGGGGTAGCCCTTGAGCAGTTCTTC. Protein: CASSVGGVALEQFF. The chain carries TRBV9 and TRBJ2-1; D may be TRBD1 or TRBD2 (5 bases each). V gave up 0 bases and J gave up 9 bases, with 13 bases separating them. The germline V gene has CDR1 SGDLS and CDR2 YYNGEE. The CDR3 extends over 14 amino acids.

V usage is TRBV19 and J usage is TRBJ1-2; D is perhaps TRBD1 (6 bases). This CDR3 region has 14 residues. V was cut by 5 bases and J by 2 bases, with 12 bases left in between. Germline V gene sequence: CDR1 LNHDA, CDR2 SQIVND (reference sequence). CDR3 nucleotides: TGTGCCAGTAGTTCGGGGGCTGTGAACTATGGCTACACCTTC. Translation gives CASSSGAVNYGYTF.

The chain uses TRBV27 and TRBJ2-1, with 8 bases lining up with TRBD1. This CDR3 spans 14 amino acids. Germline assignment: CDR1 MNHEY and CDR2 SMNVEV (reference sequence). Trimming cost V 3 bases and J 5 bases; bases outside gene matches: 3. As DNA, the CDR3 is TGTGCCAGCAGTTTCCAGGGGGCGGACAATGAGCAGTTCTTC. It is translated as CASSFQGADNEQFF.

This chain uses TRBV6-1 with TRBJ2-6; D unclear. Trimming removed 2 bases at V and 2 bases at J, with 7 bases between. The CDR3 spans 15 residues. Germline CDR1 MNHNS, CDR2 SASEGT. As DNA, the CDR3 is TGTGCCAGCAGTGAAAAAGGGACTGGGGCCAACGTCCTGACTTTC. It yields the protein CASSEKGTGANVLTF.

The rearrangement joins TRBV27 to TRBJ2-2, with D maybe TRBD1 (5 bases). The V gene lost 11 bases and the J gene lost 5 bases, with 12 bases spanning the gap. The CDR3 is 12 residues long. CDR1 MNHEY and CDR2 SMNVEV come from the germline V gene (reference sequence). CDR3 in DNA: TGTGCCTGTAGGGGCGTAACCGGGGAGCTGTTTTTT. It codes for CACRGVTGELFF.

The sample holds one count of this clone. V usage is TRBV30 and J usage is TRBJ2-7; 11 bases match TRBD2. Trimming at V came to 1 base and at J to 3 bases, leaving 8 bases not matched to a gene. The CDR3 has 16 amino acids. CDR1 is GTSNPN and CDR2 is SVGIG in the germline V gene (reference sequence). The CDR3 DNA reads TGTGCCTGGAGTGGAGATTGGGGGACTAGCGGCTACGAGCAGTACTTC. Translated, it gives CAWSGDWGTSGYEQYF. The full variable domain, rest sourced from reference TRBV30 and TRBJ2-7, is SQTIHQWPATLVQPVGSPLSLECTVEGTSNPNLYWYRQAAGRGLQLLFYSVGIGQISSEVPQNLSASRPQDRQFILSSKKLLLSDSGFYLCAWSGDWGTSGYEQYFGPGTRLTVT.

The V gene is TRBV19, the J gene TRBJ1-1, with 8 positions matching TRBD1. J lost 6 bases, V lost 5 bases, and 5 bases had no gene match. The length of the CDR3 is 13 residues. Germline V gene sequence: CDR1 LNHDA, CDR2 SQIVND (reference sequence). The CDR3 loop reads CASSWTGLAEAFF. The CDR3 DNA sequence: TGTGCCAGTAGTTGGACAGGGCTGGCTGAAGCTTTCTTT.

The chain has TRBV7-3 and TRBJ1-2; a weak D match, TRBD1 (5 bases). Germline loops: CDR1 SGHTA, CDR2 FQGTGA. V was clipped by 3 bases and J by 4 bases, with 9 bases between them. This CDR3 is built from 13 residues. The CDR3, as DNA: TGTGCCAGCAGCTTGTACCAGGGCTATGGCTACACCTTC. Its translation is CASSLYQGYGYTF.

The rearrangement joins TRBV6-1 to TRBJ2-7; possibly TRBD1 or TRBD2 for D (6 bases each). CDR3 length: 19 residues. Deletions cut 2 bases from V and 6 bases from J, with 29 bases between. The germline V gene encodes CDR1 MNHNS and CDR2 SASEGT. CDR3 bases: TGTGCCAGCAGTGAATATAGGGGACACGAACGGAACGGGAGAGGCGAGCAGTACTTC. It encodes CASSEYRGHERNGRGEQYF.

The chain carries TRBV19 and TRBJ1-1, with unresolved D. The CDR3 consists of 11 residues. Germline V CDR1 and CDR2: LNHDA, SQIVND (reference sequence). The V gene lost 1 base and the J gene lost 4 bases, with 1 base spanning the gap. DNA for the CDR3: TGTGCCAGTAGTATAGTCACTGAAGCTTTCTTT. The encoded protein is CASSIVTEAFF.

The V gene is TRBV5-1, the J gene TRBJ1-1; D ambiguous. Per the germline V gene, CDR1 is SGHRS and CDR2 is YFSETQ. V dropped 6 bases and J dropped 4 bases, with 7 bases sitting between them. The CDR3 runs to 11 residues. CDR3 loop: CASTEGTEAFF. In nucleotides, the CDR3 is TGCGCCAGCACTGAGGGCACTGAAGCTTTCTTT.

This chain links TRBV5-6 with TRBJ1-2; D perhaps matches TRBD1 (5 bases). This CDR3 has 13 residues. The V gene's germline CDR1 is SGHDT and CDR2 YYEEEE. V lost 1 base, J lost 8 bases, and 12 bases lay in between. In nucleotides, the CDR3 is TGTGCCAGCAGCTTGATTGGGGCCAACGGCTACACCTTC. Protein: CASSLIGANGYTF.